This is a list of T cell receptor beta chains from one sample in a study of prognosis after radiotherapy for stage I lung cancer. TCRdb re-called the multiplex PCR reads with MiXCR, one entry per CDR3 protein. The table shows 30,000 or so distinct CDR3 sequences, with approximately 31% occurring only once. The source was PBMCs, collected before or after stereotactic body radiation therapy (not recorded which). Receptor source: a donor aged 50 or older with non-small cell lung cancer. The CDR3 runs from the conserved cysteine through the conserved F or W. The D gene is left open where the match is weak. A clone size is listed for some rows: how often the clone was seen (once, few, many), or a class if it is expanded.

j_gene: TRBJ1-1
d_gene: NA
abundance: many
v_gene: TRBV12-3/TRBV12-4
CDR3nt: TGTGCCAGCACTCTGAACAAGGGCACTGAAGCTTTCTTT
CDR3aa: CASTLNKGTEAFF

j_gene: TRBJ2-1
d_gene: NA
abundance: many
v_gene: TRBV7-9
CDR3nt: TGTGCCAGCAGGACGGAAAGCTCCTACAATGAGCAGTTCTTC
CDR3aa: CASRTESSYNEQFF

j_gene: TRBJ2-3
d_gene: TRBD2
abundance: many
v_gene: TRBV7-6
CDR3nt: TGTGCCAGCAGCTCCGGAGGGGCTAGCGGTATGTCAGATACGCAGTATTTT
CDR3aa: CASSSGGASGMSDTQYF

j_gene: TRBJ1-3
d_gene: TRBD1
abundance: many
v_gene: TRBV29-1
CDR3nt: TGCAGCGTTGCCCGGGACAGCTCTGGAAACACCATATATTTT
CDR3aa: CSVARDSSGNTIYF

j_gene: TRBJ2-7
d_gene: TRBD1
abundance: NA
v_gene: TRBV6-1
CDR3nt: TGTGCCAGCGCCACAGGGGGCCTCGAGCAGTACTTC
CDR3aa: CASATGGLEQYF

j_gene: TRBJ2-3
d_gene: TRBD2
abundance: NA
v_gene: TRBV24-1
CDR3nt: TGTGCCACCAGTGATAAGCGGGACAGCACAGATACGCAGTATTTT
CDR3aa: CATSDKRDSTDTQYF

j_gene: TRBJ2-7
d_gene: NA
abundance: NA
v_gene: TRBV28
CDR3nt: TGTGCCAGCAGTTCCTCCCTAGTCCTAGTATCCTACGAGCAGTACTTC
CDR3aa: CASSSSLVLVSYEQYF

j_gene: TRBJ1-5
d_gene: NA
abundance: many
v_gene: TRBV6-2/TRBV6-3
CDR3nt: TGTGCCAGCAGTTACGGGAGCCCGGGTCAGCCCCAGCATTTT
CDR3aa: CASSYGSPGQPQHF

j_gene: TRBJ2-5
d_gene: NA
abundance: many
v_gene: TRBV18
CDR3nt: TGTGCCAGCTCACCACTCGACTACCCGCCAGAGACCCAGTACTTC
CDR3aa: CASSPLDYPPETQYF

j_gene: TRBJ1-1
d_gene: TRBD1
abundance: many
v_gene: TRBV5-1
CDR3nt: TGCGCCAGCAGCCTCAGGGGGACTGAAGCTTTCTTT
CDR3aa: CASSLRGTEAFF

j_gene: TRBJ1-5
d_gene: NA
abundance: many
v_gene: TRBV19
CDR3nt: TGTGCCAGTAGTCCCGGGGTTGGTCAGCCCCAGCATTTT
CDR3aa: CASSPGVGQPQHF

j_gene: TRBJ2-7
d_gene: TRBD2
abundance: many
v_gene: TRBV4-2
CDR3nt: TGTGCCAGCAGTACGGGCGGGGGGATCAACGAGCAGTACTTC
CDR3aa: CASSTGGGINEQYF

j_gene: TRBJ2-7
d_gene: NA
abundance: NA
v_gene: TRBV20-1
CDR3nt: TGCAGTGCTAGTATCTGGCGGGGTCCAACCTACGAGCAGTACTTC
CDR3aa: CSASIWRGPTYEQYF

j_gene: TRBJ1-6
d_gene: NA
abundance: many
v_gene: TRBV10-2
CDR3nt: TGCGCCAGCAGTGAAAGGGTCGGCTCCTATAATTCACCCCTCCACTTT
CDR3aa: CASSERVGSYNSPLHF

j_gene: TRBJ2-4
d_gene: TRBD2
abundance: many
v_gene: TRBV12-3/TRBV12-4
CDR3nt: TGTGCCAGCAGTCTACGGGAGGGAGATGACATTCAGTACTTC
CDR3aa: CASSLREGDDIQYF

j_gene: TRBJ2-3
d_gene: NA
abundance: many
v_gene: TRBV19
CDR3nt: TGTGCCAGTAGTGGGTCCACAGATACGCAGTATTTT
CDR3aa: CASSGSTDTQYF